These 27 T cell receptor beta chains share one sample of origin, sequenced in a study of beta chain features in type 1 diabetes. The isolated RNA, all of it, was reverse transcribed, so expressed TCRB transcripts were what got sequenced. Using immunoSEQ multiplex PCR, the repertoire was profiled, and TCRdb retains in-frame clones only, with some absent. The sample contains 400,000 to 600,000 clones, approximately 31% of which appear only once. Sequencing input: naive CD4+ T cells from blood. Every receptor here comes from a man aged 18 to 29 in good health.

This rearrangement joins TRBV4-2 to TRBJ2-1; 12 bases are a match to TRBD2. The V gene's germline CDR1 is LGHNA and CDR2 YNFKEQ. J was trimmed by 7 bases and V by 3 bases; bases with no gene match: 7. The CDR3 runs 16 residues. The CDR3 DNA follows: TGTGCCAGCAGCCATCAGACTAGCGGGAGTGCGAATGAGCAGTTCTTC. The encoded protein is CASSHQTSGSANEQFF.

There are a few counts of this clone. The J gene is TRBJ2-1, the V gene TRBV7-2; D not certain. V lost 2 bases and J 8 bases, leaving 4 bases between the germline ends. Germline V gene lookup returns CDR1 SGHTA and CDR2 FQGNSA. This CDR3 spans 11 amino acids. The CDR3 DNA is TGTGCCAGCAGCTTATGGCATGAGCAGTTCTTC. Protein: CASSLWHEQFF.

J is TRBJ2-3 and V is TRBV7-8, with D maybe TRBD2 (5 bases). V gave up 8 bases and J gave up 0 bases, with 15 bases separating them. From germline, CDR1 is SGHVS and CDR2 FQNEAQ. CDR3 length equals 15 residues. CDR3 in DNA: TGTGCCAGCTCCTCCGGCGGGTGGAGCACAGATACGCAGTATTTT. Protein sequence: CASSSGGWSTDTQYF.

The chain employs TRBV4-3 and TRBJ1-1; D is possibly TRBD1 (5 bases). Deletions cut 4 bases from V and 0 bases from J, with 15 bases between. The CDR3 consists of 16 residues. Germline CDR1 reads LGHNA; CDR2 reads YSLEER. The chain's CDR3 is CASSRDTEGLNTEAFF. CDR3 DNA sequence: TGCGCCAGCAGCCGCGACACAGAGGGGTTGAACACTGAAGCTTTCTTT.

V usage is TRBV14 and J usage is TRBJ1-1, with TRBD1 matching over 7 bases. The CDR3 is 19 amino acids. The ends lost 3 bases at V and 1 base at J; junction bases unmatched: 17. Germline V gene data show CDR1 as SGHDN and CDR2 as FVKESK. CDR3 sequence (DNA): TGTGCCAGCAGCCATTCGATCGACAGGGCGCGCACCGCGAACACTGAAGCTTTCTTT. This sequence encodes CASSHSIDRARTANTEAFF. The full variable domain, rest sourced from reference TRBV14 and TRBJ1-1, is EAGVTQFPSHSVIEKGQTVTLRCDPISGHDNLYWYRRVMGKEIKFLLHFVKESKQDESGMPNNRFLAERTGGTYSTLKVQPAELEDSGVYFCASSHSIDRARTANTEAFFGQGTRLTVV.

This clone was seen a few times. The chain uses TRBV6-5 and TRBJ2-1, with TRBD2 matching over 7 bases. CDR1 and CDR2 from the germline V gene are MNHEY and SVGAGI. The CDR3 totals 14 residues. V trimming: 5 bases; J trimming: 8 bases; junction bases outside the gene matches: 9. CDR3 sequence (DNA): TGTGCCAGCAGTGCCAGCGGGAAAGGGTATGAGCAGTTCTTC. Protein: CASSASGKGYEQFF.

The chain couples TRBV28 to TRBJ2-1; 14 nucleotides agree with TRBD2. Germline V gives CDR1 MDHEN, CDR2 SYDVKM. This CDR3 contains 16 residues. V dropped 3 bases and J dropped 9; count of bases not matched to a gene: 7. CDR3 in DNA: TGTGCCAGCAGTTTTGGGACTAGCGGGAGAACGGGTGAGCAGTTCTTC. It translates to CASSFGTSGRTGEQFF.

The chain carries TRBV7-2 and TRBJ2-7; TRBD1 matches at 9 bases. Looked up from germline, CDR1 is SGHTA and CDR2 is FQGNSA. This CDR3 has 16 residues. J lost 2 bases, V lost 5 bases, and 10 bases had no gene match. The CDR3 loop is CASSPSGTGRTYEQYF. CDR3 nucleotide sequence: TGTGCCAGCAGCCCCTCGGGGACAGGGAGAACCTACGAGCAGTACTTC. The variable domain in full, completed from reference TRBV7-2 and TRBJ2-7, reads GAGVSQSPSNKVTEKGKDVELRCDPISGHTALYWYRQSLGQGLEFLIYFQGNSAPDKSGLPSDRFSAERTGGSVSTLTIQRTQQEDSAVYLCASSPSGTGRTYEQYFGPGTRLTVT.

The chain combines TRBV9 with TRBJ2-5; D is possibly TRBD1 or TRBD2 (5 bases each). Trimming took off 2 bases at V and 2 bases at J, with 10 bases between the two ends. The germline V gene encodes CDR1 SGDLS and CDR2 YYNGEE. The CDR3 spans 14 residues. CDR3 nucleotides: TGTGCCAGCAGCGTCGGGGCGAGACAAGAGACCCAGTACTTC. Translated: CASSVGARQETQYF. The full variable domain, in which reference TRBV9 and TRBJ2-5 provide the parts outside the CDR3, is DSGVTQTPKHLITATGQRVTLRCSPRSGDLSVYWYQQSLDQGLQFLIQYYNGEERAKGNILERFSAQQFPDLHSELNLSSLELGDSALYFCASSVGARQETQYFGPGTRLLVL.

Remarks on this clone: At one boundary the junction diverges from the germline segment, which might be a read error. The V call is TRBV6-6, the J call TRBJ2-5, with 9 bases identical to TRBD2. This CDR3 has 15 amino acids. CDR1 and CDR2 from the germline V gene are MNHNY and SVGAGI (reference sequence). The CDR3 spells CAISDDRSGSQTQYF. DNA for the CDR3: TGTGCCATCAGTGATGACCGTAGCGGGAGCCAGACCCAGTACTTC.

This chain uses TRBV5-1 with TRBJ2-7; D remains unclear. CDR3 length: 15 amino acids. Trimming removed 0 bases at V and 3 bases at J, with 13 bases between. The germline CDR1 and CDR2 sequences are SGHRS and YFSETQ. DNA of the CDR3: TGCGCCAGCAGCTTGGTCGCCGGACCTCGCTACGAGCAGTACTTC. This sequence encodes CASSLVAGPRYEQYF.

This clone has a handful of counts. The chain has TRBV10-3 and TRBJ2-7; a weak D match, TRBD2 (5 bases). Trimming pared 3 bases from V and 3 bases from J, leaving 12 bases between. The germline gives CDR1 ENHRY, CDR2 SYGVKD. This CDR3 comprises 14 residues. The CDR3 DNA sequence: TGTGCCATCAGTGAAGGGCGTGAGGGCTACGAGCAGTACTTC. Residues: CAISEGREGYEQYF.

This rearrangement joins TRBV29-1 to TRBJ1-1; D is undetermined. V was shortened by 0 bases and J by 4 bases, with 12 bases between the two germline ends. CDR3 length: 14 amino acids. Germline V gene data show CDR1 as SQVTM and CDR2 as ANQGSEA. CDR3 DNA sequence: TGCAGCGTTGAAGATACGGGGAGTTCCACTGAAGCTTTCTTT. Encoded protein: CSVEDTGSSTEAFF.

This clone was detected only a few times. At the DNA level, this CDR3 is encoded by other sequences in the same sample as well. The chain's CDR3 is CAWSVQGVTEAFF. The CDR3 nucleotides are TGTGCCTGGAGTGTTCAGGGCGTCACTGAAGCTTTCTTT. The rearrangement uses TRBV30 and TRBJ1-1, with a weak D call TRBD1 (5 bases). Trimming removed 0 bases from V and 4 bases from J, with 9 bases in between. This CDR3 comprises 13 residues. Germline V gene data show CDR1 as GTSNPN and CDR2 as SVGIG (reference sequence).

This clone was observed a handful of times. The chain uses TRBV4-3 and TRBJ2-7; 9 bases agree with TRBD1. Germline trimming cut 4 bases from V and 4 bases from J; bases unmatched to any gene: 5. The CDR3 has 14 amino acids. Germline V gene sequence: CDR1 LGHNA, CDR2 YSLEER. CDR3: CASSRTGGGYEQYF. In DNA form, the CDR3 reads TGCGCCAGCAGCCGAACAGGGGGCGGGTACGAGCAGTACTTC.

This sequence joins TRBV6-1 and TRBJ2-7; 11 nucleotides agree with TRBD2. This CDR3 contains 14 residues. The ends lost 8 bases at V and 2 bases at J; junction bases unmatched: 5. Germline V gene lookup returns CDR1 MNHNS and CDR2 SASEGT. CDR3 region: CASQGLAGAYEQYF. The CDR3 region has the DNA TGTGCCAGCCAAGGACTAGCGGGTGCCTACGAGCAGTACTTC.

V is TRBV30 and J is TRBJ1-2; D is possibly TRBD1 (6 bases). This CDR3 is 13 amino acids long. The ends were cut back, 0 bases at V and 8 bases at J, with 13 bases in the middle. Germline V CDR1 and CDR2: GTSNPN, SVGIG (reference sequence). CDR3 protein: CAWSVWGANGYTF. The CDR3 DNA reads TGTGCCTGGAGTGTGTGGGGGGCGAACGGCTACACCTTC.

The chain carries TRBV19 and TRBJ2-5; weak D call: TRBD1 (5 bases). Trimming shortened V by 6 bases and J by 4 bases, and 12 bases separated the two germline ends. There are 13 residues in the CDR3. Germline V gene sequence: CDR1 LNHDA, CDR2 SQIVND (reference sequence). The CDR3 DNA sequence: TGTGCCAGTAGAAAGGGGTGGGGAGAGACCCAGTACTTC. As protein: CASRKGWGETQYF.

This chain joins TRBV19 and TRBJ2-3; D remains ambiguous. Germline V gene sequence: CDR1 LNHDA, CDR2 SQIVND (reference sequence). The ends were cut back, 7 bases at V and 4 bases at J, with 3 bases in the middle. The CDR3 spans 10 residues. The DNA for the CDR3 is TGTGCCAGTACCTCAGATACGCAGTATTTT. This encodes CASTSDTQYF.

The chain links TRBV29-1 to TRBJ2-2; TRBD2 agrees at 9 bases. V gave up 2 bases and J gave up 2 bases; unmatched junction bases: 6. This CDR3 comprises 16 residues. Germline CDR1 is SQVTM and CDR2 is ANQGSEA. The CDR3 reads CSVERDSGRNTGELFF. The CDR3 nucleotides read TGCAGCGTTGAACGGGATAGCGGGAGAAACACCGGGGAGCTGTTTTTT.

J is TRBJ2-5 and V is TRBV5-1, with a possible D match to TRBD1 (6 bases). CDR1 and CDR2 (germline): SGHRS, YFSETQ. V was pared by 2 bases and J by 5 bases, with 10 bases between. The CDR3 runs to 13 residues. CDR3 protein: CASSLQGWETQYF. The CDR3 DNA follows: TGCGCCAGCAGCTTACAGGGATGGGAGACCCAGTACTTC. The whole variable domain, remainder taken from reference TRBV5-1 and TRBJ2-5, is KAGVTQTPRYLIKTRGQQVTLSCSPISGHRSVSWYQQTPGQGLQFLFEYFSETQRNKGNFPGRFSGRQFSNSRSEMNVSTLELGDSALYLCASSLQGWETQYFGPGTRLLVL.

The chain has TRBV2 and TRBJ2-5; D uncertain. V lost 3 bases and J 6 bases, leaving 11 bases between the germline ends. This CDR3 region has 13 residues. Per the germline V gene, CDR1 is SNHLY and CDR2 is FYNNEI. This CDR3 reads CASSESNRQTQYF. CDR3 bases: TGTGCCAGCAGTGAGTCCAATCGGCAGACCCAGTACTTC.

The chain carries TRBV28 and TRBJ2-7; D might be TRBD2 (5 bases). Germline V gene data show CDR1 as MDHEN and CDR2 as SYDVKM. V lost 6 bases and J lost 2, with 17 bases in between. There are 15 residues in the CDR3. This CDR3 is CASSTTRGWAYEQYF. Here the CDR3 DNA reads TGTGCCAGCAGCACCACTCGCGGGTGGGCCTACGAGCAGTACTTC.

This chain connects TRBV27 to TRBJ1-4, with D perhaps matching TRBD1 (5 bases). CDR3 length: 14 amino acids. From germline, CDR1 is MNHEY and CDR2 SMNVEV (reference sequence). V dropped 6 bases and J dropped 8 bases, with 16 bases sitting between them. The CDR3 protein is CASSPGSTSEKLFF. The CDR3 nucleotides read TGTGCCAGCAGCCCAGGGTCGACTTCCGAAAAACTGTTTTTT. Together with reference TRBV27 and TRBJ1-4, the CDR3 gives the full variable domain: EAQVTQNPRYLITVTGKKLTVTCSQNMNHEYMSWYRQDPGLGLRQIYYSMNVEVTDKGDVPEGYKVSRKEKRNFPLILESPSPNQTSLYFCASSPGSTSEKLFFGSGTQLSVL.

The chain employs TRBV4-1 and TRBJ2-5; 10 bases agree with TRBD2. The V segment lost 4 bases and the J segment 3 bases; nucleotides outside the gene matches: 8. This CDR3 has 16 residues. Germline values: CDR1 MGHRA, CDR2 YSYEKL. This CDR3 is CASSPLAGVVEETQYF. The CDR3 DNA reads TGCGCCAGCAGCCCCCTAGCGGGAGTTGTAGAAGAGACCCAGTACTTC.

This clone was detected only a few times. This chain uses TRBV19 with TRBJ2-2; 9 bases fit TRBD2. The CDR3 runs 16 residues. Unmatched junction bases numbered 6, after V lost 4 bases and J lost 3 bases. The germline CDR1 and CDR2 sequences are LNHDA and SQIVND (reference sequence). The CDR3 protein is CASSTGTSFDTGELFF. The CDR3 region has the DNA TGTGCCAGTAGTACCGGGACTAGCTTTGACACCGGGGAGCTGTTTTTT.

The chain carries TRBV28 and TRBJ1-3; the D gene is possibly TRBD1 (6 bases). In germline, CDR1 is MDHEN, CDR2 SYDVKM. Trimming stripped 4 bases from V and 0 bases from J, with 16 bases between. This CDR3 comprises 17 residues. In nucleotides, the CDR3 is TGTGCCAGCAGTTACTTAGGGGGTCAGGCCTCTGGAAACACCATATATTTT. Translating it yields CASSYLGGQASGNTIYF.